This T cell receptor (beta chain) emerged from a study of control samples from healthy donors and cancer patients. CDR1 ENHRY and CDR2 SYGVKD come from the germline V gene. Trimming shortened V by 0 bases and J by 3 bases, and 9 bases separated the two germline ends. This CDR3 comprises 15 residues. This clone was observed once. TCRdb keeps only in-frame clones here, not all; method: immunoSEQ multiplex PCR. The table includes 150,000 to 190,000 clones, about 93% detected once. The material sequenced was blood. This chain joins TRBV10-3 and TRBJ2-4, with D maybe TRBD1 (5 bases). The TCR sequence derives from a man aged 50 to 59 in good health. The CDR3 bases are TGTGCCATCAGTGAGTCAGGGGTAGGCAAAAACATTCAGTACTTC. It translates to CAISESGVGKNIQYF.